The 10 T cell receptor beta chains below all came from one sample that was sequenced in a study of blood T cells in healthy people across ages. Sample-barcoded 5' priming and a J-beta primer mix drove a second PCR of about 6 to 12 cycles. TCRdb fed the 5' RACE reads into MiXCR, producing one record per CDR3 protein. The table includes approximately 690,000 distinct CDR3 sequences, about 54% detected once. The sample was blood. Source of these receptors: a man in his 60s in good health.

This clonotype was counted a few times. The rearrangement uses TRBV29-1 and TRBJ2-3; D is uncertain. This CDR3 spans 12 amino acids. The germline V gene has CDR1 SQVTM and CDR2 ANQGSEA. Trimming took 4 bases from V and 4 from J, leaving 9 bases between them. The CDR3 DNA sequence: TGCAGCGTTGGCCAAGTCGCAGATACGCAGTATTTT. This gives the protein CSVGQVADTQYF.

This clonotype was recorded only once. CDR3 DNA: TGTGCCAGACTCTATGCCCCGGATCATCCAGAGTCCTACGAGCAGTACTTC. This codes for CARLYAPDHPESYEQYF. The V gene is TRBV6-1, the J gene TRBJ2-7; no clear D. The ends were cut back, 9 bases at V and 1 base at J, with 25 bases in the middle. The germline CDR1 and CDR2 sequences are MNHNS and SASEGT. This CDR3 is 17 amino acids long.

This clonotype was counted many times. The chain recombines TRBV20-1 with TRBJ1-6, with D possibly being TRBD1 (6 bases). Trimming removed 4 bases from V and 5 bases from J, with 6 bases in between. There are 12 residues in the CDR3. Germline loops: CDR1 DFQATT, CDR2 SNEGSKA (reference sequence). CDR3 protein: CSATGDNSPLHF. DNA of the CDR3: TGCAGTGCTACAGGGGATAATTCACCCCTCCACTTT.

As regards this clonotype: A much larger clone is a single base away; this may be a read error. The chain has TRBV9 and TRBJ2-2; no clear D. V lost 2 bases and J 2 bases, leaving 1 base between the germline ends. The CDR3 totals 12 residues. The germline gives CDR1 SGDLS, CDR2 YYNGEE. CDR3 DNA: TGTGCCAGCAGCGTTAACACCGGGGAGCTGTTTTTT. Its protein is CASSVNTGELFF.

This chain joins TRBV7-2 and TRBJ1-2; maybe TRBD1 (6 bases). The CDR3 totals 14 residues. CDR1 and CDR2 from the germline V gene are SGHTA and FQGNSA. The V end lost 4 bases, the J end lost 7 bases, and 16 bases lay between the germline ends. The CDR3 loop is CASSSHRARSGYTF. The CDR3 nucleotides read TGTGCCAGCAGCTCACACAGGGCGCGGAGTGGCTACACCTTC.

The chain carries TRBV19 and TRBJ2-1; D unclear. Germline V gives CDR1 LNHDA, CDR2 SQIVND (reference sequence). CDR3 size: 14 residues. The V end was cut by 4 bases, the J end by 10 bases, with 17 bases between. CDR3 in DNA: TGTGCCAGTAGTAAAGAGTCAGGTGTCAGCGAGCAGTTCTTC. Its translation is CASSKESGVSEQFF. Variable domain in full (rest from reference TRBV19 and TRBJ2-1): DGGITQSPKYLFRKEGQNVTLSCEQNLNHDAMYWYRQDPGQGLRLIYYSQIVNDFQKGDIAEGYSVSREKKESFPLTVTSAQKNPTAFYLCASSKESGVSEQFFGPGTRLTVL.

The genes are TRBV20-1 and TRBJ2-4; 9 nucleotides align to TRBD1. This CDR3 has 17 residues. Germline V gene data show CDR1 as DFQATT and CDR2 as SNEGSKA (reference sequence). With V trimmed by 5 bases and J by 2 bases, 13 bases remained unmatched. CDR3 region: CSAPPLWGQGSKNIQYF. DNA for the CDR3: TGCAGTGCTCCGCCCCTCTGGGGACAGGGCTCCAAAAACATTCAGTACTTC.

The chain's CDR3 is CASRPTGGSADTQYF. As DNA, the CDR3 is TGTGCCAGCAGGCCGACAGGGGGGTCCGCAGATACGCAGTATTTT. The chain employs TRBV6-5 and TRBJ2-3; the match to TRBD1 covers 9 bases. V lost 6 bases and J lost 4; bases outside the gene matches: 8. The germline gives CDR1 MNHEY, CDR2 SVGAGI. This CDR3 spans 15 amino acids.

The DNA of the CDR3 is TGCGCCAGCAGCAGGGACCCACTCACAGATACGCAGTATTTT. Translating it yields CASSRDPLTDTQYF. The chain uses TRBV5-1 and TRBJ2-3; D assignment may be TRBD1 or TRBD2 (5 bases each). The V and J ends lost 4 bases and 2 bases respectively, with 11 bases between them. The CDR3 totals 14 residues. The V gene's germline CDR1 is SGHRS and CDR2 YFSETQ.

The table lists this clonotype with a few counts. This chain joins TRBV29-1 and TRBJ2-1, with 10 bases identical to TRBD1. This CDR3 has 13 residues. V lost 4 bases to trimming and J lost 9 bases; unmatched junction nucleotides: 6. CDR1 and CDR2 (germline): SQVTM, ANQGSEA. The CDR3 protein is CSVGGTGVSEQFF. In DNA form, the CDR3 reads TGCAGCGTTGGCGGGACAGGGGTGAGTGAGCAGTTCTTC.